The rows below give T cell receptor beta chains drawn from one sample of a study of CD8 T cells in Susac syndrome. TCRdb passed the immunoSEQ multiplex PCR reads through MiXCR, listing each CDR3 protein once. The sample has 95,000 to 150,000 distinct CDR3 sequences, around 94% seen once. Sequencing used CD8+ T cells from PBMCs. The receptor source for this set is a human donor with Susac syndrome. Each CDR3 is given with its conserved first and last residue. Each record gives: clone size, D gene, V gene, J gene, CDR3 protein, CDR3 DNA. A D gene is named only where the DNA matches it firmly. Clone size is given for some rows only: seen once, a few or many times, or a class if the clone is expanded.

clone_size: -
d_call: -
v_call: TRBV24-1
j_call: TRBJ2-1
cdr3_aa: CATSDLGGDEQFF
cdr3_nt: TGTGCCACCAGTGATTTGGGCGGGGATGAGCAGTTCTTC

clone_size: -
d_call: -
v_call: TRBV20-1
j_call: TRBJ2-2
cdr3_aa: CSARRGVDGELFF
cdr3_nt: TGCAGTGCTAGAAGGGGGGTCGACGGGGAGCTGTTTTTT

clone_size: -
d_call: -
v_call: TRBV11-2
j_call: TRBJ2-5
cdr3_aa: CASSEGSRGETQYF
cdr3_nt: TGTGCCAGCAGCGAGGGGAGCAGGGGAGAGACCCAGTACTTC

clone_size: -
d_call: TRBD2
v_call: TRBV9
j_call: TRBJ2-7
cdr3_aa: CASSASGEQYF
cdr3_nt: TGTGCCAGCAGTGCTAGCGGAGAGCAGTACTTC

clone_size: -
d_call: -
v_call: TRBV29-1
j_call: TRBJ1-1
cdr3_aa: CSVLTPGPTGDTEAFF
cdr3_nt: TGCAGCGTCCTTACCCCGGGCCCCACGGGGGACACTGAAGCTTTCTTT

clone_size: -
d_call: -
v_call: TRBV13
j_call: TRBJ1-6
cdr3_aa: CASSLEDSPLHF
cdr3_nt: TGTGCCAGCAGCTTAGAAGATTCACCCCTCCACTTT

clone_size: -
d_call: TRBD2
v_call: TRBV20-1
j_call: TRBJ2-1
cdr3_aa: CSARGLAGSYNEQFF
cdr3_nt: TGCAGTGCTAGGGGACTAGCGGGATCCTACAATGAGCAGTTCTTC

clone_size: -
d_call: -
v_call: TRBV9
j_call: TRBJ2-7
cdr3_aa: CASSMDSYEQYF
cdr3_nt: TGTGCCAGCAGCATGGACAGTTACGAGCAGTACTTC

clone_size: -
d_call: -
v_call: TRBV29-1
j_call: TRBJ2-3
cdr3_aa: CSVANFSPDTDTQYF
cdr3_nt: TGCAGCGTTGCTAACTTTTCTCCAGACACAGATACGCAGTATTTT

clone_size: -
d_call: TRBD1
v_call: TRBV9
j_call: TRBJ2-7
cdr3_aa: CASSVGQGVIYEQYF
cdr3_nt: TGTGCCAGCAGCGTCGGACAGGGCGTAATCTACGAGCAGTACTTC

clone_size: once
d_call: -
v_call: TRBV12-3/TRBV12-4
j_call: TRBJ1-2
cdr3_aa: CASSFALDSYGYTF
cdr3_nt: TGTGCCAGCAGTTTCGCTCTGGACAGCTATGGCTACACCTTC

clone_size: few
d_call: -
v_call: TRBV5-6
j_call: TRBJ2-7
cdr3_aa: CASSPGQSYEQYF
cdr3_nt: TGTGCCAGCAGCCCCGGACAGTCCTACGAGCAGTACTTC

clone_size: -
d_call: -
v_call: TRBV7-2
j_call: TRBJ2-3
cdr3_aa: CASSYGGAQYF
cdr3_nt: TGTGCCAGCAGCTATGGGGGTGCGCAGTATTTT

clone_size: -
d_call: -
v_call: TRBV5-4
j_call: TRBJ1-4
cdr3_aa: CASSQRGEREKLFF
cdr3_nt: TGTGCCAGCAGCCAGCGCGGGGAACGGGAAAAACTGTTTTTT

clone_size: -
d_call: -
v_call: TRBV29-1
j_call: TRBJ2-1
cdr3_aa: CSVGAAGNEQFF
cdr3_nt: TGCAGCGTTGGAGCGGCGGGGAATGAGCAGTTCTTC

clone_size: -
d_call: -
v_call: TRBV11-2
j_call: TRBJ2-7
cdr3_aa: CASSLRAGEDEQYF
cdr3_nt: TGTGCCAGCAGCTTACGGGCAGGGGAAGACGAGCAGTACTTC

clone_size: -
d_call: -
v_call: TRBV21-1
j_call: TRBJ2-7
cdr3_aa: CASSKGLHTYEQYF
cdr3_nt: TGTGCCAGCAGCAAAGGACTACATACCTACGAGCAGTACTTC

clone_size: -
d_call: -
v_call: TRBV11-2
j_call: TRBJ2-5
cdr3_aa: CASSLEVSPRPKYF
cdr3_nt: TGTGCCAGCAGCTTAGAGGTGTCCCCCCGTCCAAAGTACTTC

clone_size: few
d_call: -
v_call: TRBV12-3/TRBV12-4
j_call: TRBJ2-5
cdr3_aa: CASSLAGAQETQYF
cdr3_nt: TGTGCCAGCAGTCTGGCGGGGGCCCAAGAGACCCAGTACTTC

clone_size: -
d_call: TRBD1
v_call: TRBV2
j_call: TRBJ2-7
cdr3_aa: CASSAGQAYEQYF
cdr3_nt: TGTGCCAGCAGTGCGGGACAGGCCTACGAGCAGTACTTC

clone_size: -
d_call: TRBD1
v_call: TRBV12-3/TRBV12-4
j_call: TRBJ2-5
cdr3_aa: CASSLQGVETQYF
cdr3_nt: TGTGCCAGCAGTCTTCAGGGGGTAGAGACCCAGTACTTC

clone_size: -
d_call: -
v_call: TRBV20-1
j_call: TRBJ1-2
cdr3_aa: CSALEANYGYTF
cdr3_nt: TGCAGTGCGCTAGAGGCTAACTATGGCTACACCTTC

clone_size: -
d_call: TRBD2
v_call: TRBV3-1
j_call: TRBJ2-7
cdr3_aa: CASSQSGGVAYEQYF
cdr3_nt: TGTGCCAGCAGCCAATCCGGGGGGGTCGCCTACGAGCAGTACTTC

clone_size: -
d_call: -
v_call: TRBV5-6
j_call: TRBJ2-5
cdr3_aa: CASSLGPGAGQETQYF
cdr3_nt: TGTGCCAGCAGCTTGGGGCCAGGGGCCGGTCAAGAGACCCAGTACTTC

clone_size: -
d_call: -
v_call: TRBV13
j_call: TRBJ2-3
cdr3_aa: CASSSRWTRTQYF
cdr3_nt: TGTGCCAGCAGCTCACGCTGGACTCGTACGCAGTATTTT

clone_size: -
d_call: -
v_call: TRBV3-1
j_call: TRBJ1-1
cdr3_aa: CASSQPSRSGSEAFF
cdr3_nt: TGTGCCAGCAGCCAGCCCTCAAGATCTGGGTCTGAAGCTTTCTTT

clone_size: -
d_call: -
v_call: TRBV5-5
j_call: TRBJ1-2
cdr3_aa: CASSLQRNYGYTF
cdr3_nt: TGTGCCAGCAGCTTGCAACGGAACTATGGCTACACCTTC

clone_size: -
d_call: -
v_call: TRBV29-1
j_call: TRBJ2-5
cdr3_aa: CSVEKPTRAETQYF
cdr3_nt: TGCAGCGTCGAAAAACCGACTAGGGCGGAGACCCAGTACTTC

clone_size: -
d_call: TRBD2
v_call: TRBV20-1
j_call: TRBJ2-5
cdr3_aa: CSAESGGALETQYF
cdr3_nt: TGCAGTGCCGAGAGCGGGGGGGCCTTGGAGACCCAGTACTTC

clone_size: -
d_call: -
v_call: TRBV9
j_call: TRBJ2-1
cdr3_aa: CASSARRGGDNEQFF
cdr3_nt: TGTGCCAGCAGCGCCAGACGGGGCGGGGACAATGAGCAGTTCTTC

clone_size: -
d_call: TRBD1
v_call: TRBV13
j_call: TRBJ2-3
cdr3_aa: CASSPRTGGSTDTQYF
cdr3_nt: TGTGCCAGCAGCCCGCGGACAGGGGGGAGCACAGATACGCAGTATTTT

clone_size: -
d_call: TRBD1
v_call: TRBV4-1
j_call: TRBJ1-4
cdr3_aa: CASSQDLVTGRRKLFF
cdr3_nt: TGCGCCAGCAGCCAAGATTTGGTGACAGGGCGACGAAAACTGTTTTTT